This TCR beta chain was identified during a study of tumor-infiltrating lymphocytes in primary liver carcinoma. Study as a whole: The neoplasms were of stage T1-T3 N0M0, with dimensions of roughly 4.2 to 11 cm across.

Whole-study findings and limits: The study found tumor-adjacent and tumor-blood pairs overlapped less than tumor region pairs.

Germline V gene sequence: CDR1 LNHDA, CDR2 SQIVND (reference sequence). CDR3 length: 16 residues. With respect to this clonotype: Its antigen is undetermined. The junction shows a germline mismatch at one end, possibly a read error.

Researchers generated TCR beta cDNA from about 500 ng of total RNA, relying on a constant-region primer. What produced the TCR beta libraries was three nested multiplex PCR rounds using slightly modified ARM-PCR. With TRBV1-TRBV30 forward primers and a C-beta reverse primer, the first two PCR rounds were run for approximately 10 cycles each. TCRdb reanalysed the multiplex PCR reads using MiXCR and keeps one entry per CDR3 protein. This sample has fewer than 400,000 distinct CDR3 sequences, with about three fifths found just once. Unsorted whole blood supplied the blood RNA, and germline DNA was isolated too. Every patient had chronic HBV infection and was treatment-naive. Collected before surgery were roughly 3.9 milliliters of peripheral blood.

This chain uses TRBV19 with TRBJ2-3; TRBD2 aligns across 10 bases. This clonotype originated in a woman in her twenties or thirties with primary liver carcinoma and hepatitis B virus infection. The source material was peripheral blood. The CDR3, as DNA: TGTGCCAATAGTATTCCCTTAGCGGGAGGCGCAGATACGCAGTATTTT. This codes for CANSIPLAGGADTQYF. The full variable domain, in which reference TRBV19 and TRBJ2-3 provide the parts outside the CDR3, is DGGITQSPKYLFRKEGQNVTLSCEQNLNHDAMYWYRQDPGQGLRLIYYSQIVNDFQKGDIAEGYSVSREKKESFPLTVTSAQKNPTAFYLCANSIPLAGGADTQYFGPGTRLTVL.